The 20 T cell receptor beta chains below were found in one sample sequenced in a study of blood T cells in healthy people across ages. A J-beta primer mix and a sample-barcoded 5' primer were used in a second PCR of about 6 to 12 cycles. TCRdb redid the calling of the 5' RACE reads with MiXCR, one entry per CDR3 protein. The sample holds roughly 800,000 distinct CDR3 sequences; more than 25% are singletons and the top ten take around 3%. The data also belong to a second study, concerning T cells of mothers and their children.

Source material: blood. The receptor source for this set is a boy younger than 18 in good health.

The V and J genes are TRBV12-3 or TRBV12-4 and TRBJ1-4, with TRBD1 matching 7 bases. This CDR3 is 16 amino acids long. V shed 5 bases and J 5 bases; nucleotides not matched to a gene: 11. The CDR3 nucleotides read TGTGCCAGCAGTCCGTCCCAGGGGGGGGCGAATGAAAAACTGTTTTTT. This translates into CASSPSQGGANEKLFF.

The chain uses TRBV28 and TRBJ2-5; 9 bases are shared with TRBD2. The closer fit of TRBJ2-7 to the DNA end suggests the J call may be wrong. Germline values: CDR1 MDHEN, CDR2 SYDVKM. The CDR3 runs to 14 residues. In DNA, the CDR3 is TGTGCCAGCAGTTTCTCGCGGGAGGGATACGAGCAGTACGTC. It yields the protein CASSFSREGYEQYV.

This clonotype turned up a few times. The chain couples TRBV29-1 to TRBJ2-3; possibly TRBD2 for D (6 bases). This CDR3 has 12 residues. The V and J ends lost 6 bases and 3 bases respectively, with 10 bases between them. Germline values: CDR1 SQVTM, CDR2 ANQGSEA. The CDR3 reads CSVGGRTDTQYF. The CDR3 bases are TGCAGCGTCGGGGGACGGACAGATACGCAGTATTTT.

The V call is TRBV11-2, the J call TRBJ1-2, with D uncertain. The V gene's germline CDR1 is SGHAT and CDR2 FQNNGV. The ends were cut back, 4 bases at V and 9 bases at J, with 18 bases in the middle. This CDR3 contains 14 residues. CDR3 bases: TGTGCCAGCAGCTCCCCGCGTGTGAGGCAAAGCTACACCTTC. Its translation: CASSSPRVRQSYTF.

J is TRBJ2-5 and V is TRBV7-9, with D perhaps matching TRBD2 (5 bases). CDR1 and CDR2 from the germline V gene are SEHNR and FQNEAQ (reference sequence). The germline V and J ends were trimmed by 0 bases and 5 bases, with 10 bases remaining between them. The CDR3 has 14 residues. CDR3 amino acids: CASSLAGALETQYF. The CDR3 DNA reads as TGTGCCAGCAGCTTAGCGGGAGCTTTGGAGACCCAGTACTTC.

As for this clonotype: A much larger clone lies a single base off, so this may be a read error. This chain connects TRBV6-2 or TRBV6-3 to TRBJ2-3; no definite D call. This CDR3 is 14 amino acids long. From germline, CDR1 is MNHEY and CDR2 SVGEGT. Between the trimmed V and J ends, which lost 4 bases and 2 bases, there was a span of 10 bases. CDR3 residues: CASSSWTDTDTQYF. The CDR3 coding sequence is TGTGCCAGCAGTTCGTGGACCGACACAGATACGCAGTATTTT.

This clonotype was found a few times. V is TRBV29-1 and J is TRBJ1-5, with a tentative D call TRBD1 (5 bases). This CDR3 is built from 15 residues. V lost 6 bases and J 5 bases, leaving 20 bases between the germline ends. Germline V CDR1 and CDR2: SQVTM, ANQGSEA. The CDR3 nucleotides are TGCAGCGTAATGGTCGGGGCAGGCCTCGATCAGCCCCAGCATTTT. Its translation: CSVMVGAGLDQPQHF.

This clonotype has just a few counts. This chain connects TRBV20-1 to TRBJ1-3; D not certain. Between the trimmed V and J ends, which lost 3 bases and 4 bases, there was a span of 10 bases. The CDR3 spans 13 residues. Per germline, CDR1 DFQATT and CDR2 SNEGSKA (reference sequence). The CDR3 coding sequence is TGCAGTGCTAGCCCCTCGGGAGGAAACACCATATATTTT. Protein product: CSASPSGGNTIYF.

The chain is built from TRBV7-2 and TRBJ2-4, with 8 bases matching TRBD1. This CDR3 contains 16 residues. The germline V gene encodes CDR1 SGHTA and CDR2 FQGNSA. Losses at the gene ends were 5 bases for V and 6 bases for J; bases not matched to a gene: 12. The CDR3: CASSESPGQGGNIQYF. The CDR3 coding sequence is TGTGCCAGCAGCGAATCCCCCGGACAGGGAGGAAACATTCAGTACTTC.

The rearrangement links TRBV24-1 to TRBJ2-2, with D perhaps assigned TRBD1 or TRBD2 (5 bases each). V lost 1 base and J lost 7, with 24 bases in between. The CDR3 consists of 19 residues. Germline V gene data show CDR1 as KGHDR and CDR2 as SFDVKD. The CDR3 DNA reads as TGTGCCACCAGTGATTTCTCGGGGACCAAACATAACCGGGTCGGGGAGCTGTTTTTT. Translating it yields CATSDFSGTKHNRVGELFF.

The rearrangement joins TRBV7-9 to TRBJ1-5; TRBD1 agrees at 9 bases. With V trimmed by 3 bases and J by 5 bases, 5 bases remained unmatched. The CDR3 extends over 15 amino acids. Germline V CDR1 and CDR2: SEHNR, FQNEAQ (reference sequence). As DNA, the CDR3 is TGTGCCAGCAGCTTTGGGACAGGGAATGATCAGCCCCAGCATTTT. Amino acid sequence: CASSFGTGNDQPQHF.

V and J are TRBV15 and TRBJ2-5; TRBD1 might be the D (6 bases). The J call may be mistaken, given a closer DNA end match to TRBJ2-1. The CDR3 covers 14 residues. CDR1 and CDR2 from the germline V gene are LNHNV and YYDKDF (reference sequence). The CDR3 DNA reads TGTGCCACCAGCAGAGAGGGGGCCATTCATGAGCAGTTCTTC. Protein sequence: CATSREGAIHEQFF.

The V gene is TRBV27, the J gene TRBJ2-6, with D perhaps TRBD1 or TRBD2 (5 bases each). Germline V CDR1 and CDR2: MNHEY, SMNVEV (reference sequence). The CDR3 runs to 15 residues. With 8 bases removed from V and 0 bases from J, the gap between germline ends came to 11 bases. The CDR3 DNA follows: TGTGCCAGCGGTGTGGGGGTCTCTGGGGCCAACGTCCTGACTTTC. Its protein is CASGVGVSGANVLTF.

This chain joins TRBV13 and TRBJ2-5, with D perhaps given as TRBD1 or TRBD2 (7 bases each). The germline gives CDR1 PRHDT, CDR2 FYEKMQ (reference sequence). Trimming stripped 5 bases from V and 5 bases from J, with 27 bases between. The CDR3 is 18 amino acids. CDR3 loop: CASSDRSWDSLGGETQYF. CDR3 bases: TGTGCCAGCAGCGATCGAAGTTGGGACAGCTTGGGGGGGGAGACCCAGTACTTC.

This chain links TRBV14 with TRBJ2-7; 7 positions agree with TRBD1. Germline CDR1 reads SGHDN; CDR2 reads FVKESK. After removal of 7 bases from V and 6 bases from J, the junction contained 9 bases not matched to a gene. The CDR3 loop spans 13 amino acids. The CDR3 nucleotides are TGTGCCAGCATTACAGGGGAAGGTAGCGAGCAGTACTTC. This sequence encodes CASITGEGSEQYF.

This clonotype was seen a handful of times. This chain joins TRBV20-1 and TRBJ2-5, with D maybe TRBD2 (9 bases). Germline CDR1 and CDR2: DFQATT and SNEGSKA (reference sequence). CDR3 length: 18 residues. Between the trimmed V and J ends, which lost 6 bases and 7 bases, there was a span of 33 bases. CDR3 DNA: TGCAGTGCCATCGACAGGGGCCGAGATAGCGGGGGAAAAGGGACCCAGTACTTC. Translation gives CSAIDRGRDSGGKGTQYF.

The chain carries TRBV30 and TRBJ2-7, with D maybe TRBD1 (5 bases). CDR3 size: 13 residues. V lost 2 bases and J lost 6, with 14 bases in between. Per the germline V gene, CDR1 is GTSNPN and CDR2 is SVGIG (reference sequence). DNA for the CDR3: TGTGCCTGGAGTTCAGGGCGCAAAGGCGAGCAGTACTTC. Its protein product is CAWSSGRKGEQYF.

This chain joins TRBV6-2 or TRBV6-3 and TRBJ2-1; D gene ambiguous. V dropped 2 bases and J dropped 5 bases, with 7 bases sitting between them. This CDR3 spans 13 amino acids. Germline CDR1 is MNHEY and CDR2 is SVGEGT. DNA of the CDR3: TGTGCCAGCAGTTACAGCCTGGACAATGAGCAGTTCTTC. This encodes CASSYSLDNEQFF.

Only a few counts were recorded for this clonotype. This CDR3 reads CASSYPQGGGNYGYTF. DNA for the CDR3: TGTGCCAGCAGTTACCCTCAGGGGGGAGGTAACTATGGCTACACCTTC. V gene TRBV6-5 combines with J gene TRBJ1-2; 7 bases align to TRBD1. Losses at the gene ends were 2 bases for V and 1 base for J; bases not matched to a gene: 7. Germline V gives CDR1 MNHEY, CDR2 SVGAGI. The CDR3 contains 16 residues.

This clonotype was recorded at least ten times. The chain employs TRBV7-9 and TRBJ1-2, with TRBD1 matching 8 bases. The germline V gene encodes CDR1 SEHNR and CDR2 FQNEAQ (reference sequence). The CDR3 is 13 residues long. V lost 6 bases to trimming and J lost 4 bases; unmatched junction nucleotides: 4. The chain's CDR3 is CASSPGTGYGYTF. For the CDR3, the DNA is TGTGCCAGCAGTCCCGGGACAGGCTATGGCTACACCTTC.